This passage covers 31 T cell receptor beta chains from one sample sequenced in a study of Tregs in tolerant kidney transplant recipients. The assay was immunoSEQ multiplex PCR, and TCRdb's table has in-frame clones only and misses some. The table includes fewer than 20,000 clones, 82% detected once. Specimen: Tregs from blood. The receptors originated from a human donor in good health.

The chain recombines TRBV5-6 with TRBJ2-5, with D perhaps TRBD2 (6 bases). V lost 4 bases to trimming and J lost 1 base, with 14 bases between them. The CDR3 has 15 residues. The V gene's germline CDR1 is SGHDT and CDR2 YYEEEE. In DNA, the CDR3 is TGTGCCAGCAGCCTGCGAGGGACTCTCCAAGAGACCCAGTACTTC. Its protein product is CASSLRGTLQETQYF.

The CDR3 protein is CASSLSQKHTDTQYF. The DNA for the CDR3 is TGCGCCAGCAGCTTGAGCCAAAAACACACAGATACGCAGTATTTT. The genes are TRBV4-1 and TRBJ2-3; D not resolved. The V end lost 5 bases, the J end lost 2 bases, and 14 bases lay between the germline ends. The CDR3 length is 15 residues. The germline gives CDR1 MGHRA, CDR2 YSYEKL.

V is TRBV23-1 and J is TRBJ2-1; D might be TRBD1 (7 bases). TRBV23-1 is labeled an ORF, and its function is uncertain. V lost 4 bases and J 1 base, leaving 20 bases between the germline ends. The CDR3 is made up of 18 amino acids. DNA of the CDR3: TGCGCCAGCAGTCCTAACCTACGACAGGGACTTTCCTACAATGAGCAGTTCTTC. Its translation: CASSPNLRQGLSYNEQFF.

This clone was picked up a small number of times. V gene TRBV2 combines with J gene TRBJ2-1; D may be TRBD1 or TRBD2 (6 bases each). The V gene lost 8 bases and the J gene lost 5 bases, with 25 bases spanning the gap. In germline, CDR1 is SNHLY, CDR2 FYNNEI. The CDR3 has 17 residues. As DNA, the CDR3 is TGTGCCAGCTGGGGGCGGGACTTCCTCCCATTTCACAATGAGCAGTTCTTC. Translated, it gives CASWGRDFLPFHNEQFF.

The CDR3 nucleotides are TGTGCCAGCACCCCAGCCGGGGCAGGGGTGAGGACTAATGAAAAACTGTTTTTT. It yields the protein CASTPAGAGVRTNEKLFF. The V and J genes are TRBV28 and TRBJ1-4; weak D call: TRBD1 (6 bases). The CDR3 covers 18 residues. Per germline, CDR1 MDHEN and CDR2 SYDVKM. V was pared by 7 bases and J by 2 bases, with 23 bases between.

The chain is built from TRBV5-1 and TRBJ2-6; D gene unclear. In germline, CDR1 is SGHRS, CDR2 YFSETQ. Trimming took off 0 bases at V and 0 bases at J, with 7 bases between the two ends. CDR3 length: 16 amino acids. As DNA, the CDR3 is TGCGCCAGCAGCTTGGCTTTGGGCTCTGGGGCCAACGTCCTGACTTTC. Its protein product is CASSLALGSGANVLTF.

This chain joins TRBV4-1 and TRBJ2-3, with a tentative D call TRBD2 (5 bases). The CDR3 length is 14 residues. Trimming left V 1 base short and J 2 bases short, with 7 bases between. Per germline, CDR1 MGHRA and CDR2 YSYEKL. The CDR3 nucleotides read TGCGCCAGCAGCCAAGGAGGGCACACAGATACGCAGTATTTT. Its protein product is CASSQGGHTDTQYF.

This clone has more than one count but fewer than ten. The gene calls are TRBV12-5 and TRBJ1-1; D unclear. The CDR3 is 13 residues long. Trimming stripped 1 base from V and 0 bases from J, with 3 bases between. Germline assignment: CDR1 LGHNT and CDR2 FRNRAP. DNA of the CDR3: TGTGCTAGTGGTTTGGACTTGAACACTGAAGCTTTCTTT. This translates into CASGLDLNTEAFF.

This chain joins TRBV29-1 and TRBJ2-3; TRBD2 agrees at 10 bases. The length of the CDR3 is 18 residues. Germline CDR1 and CDR2: SQVTM and ANQGSEA. Unmatched junction bases numbered 20, after V lost 8 bases and J lost 3 bases. Written as DNA, the CDR3 is TGCAGCTCTGGGGAGGGTAGCGGGAGGTCTTTTGAAACAGATACGCAGTATTTT. This codes for CSSGEGSGRSFETDTQYF.

This clone was seen only a few times. This rearrangement joins TRBV14 to TRBJ1-2; D is undetermined. V lost 0 bases, J lost 0 bases, and 2 bases lay in between. Germline assignment: CDR1 SGHDN and CDR2 FVKESK. The CDR3 consists of 13 residues. The CDR3 region has the DNA TGTGCCAGCAGCCAAGACCCTAACTATGGCTACACCTTC. This sequence encodes CASSQDPNYGYTF.

The V and J genes are TRBV2 and TRBJ1-1; 10 nucleotides align to TRBD1. Trimming took 11 bases from V and 4 from J; bases not matched to a gene: 7. The germline V gene encodes CDR1 SNHLY and CDR2 FYNNEI. The CDR3 is made up of 13 amino acids. CDR3 bases: TGTGCCTGCCGGGACAGGGGACGCACTGAAGCTTTCTTT. As protein: CACRDRGRTEAFF.

The V and J genes are TRBV7-9 and TRBJ2-1; no clear D gene. The V and J ends lost 5 bases and 10 bases respectively, with 24 bases between them. In germline, CDR1 is SEHNR, CDR2 FQNEAQ (reference sequence). The CDR3 runs to 16 residues. CDR3 coding DNA: TGTGCCAGCAGCGCAATCGGACGAAACTATGCTGGGGAGCAGTTCTTC. This codes for CASSAIGRNYAGEQFF.

This chain uses TRBV29-1 with TRBJ2-3; D is ambiguous. V was shortened by 7 bases and J by 5 bases, with 10 bases between the two germline ends. The germline CDR1 and CDR2 sequences are SQVTM and ANQGSEA. The CDR3 totals 11 residues. This CDR3 is CSALPKDTQYF. CDR3 sequence (DNA): TGCAGCGCCCTACCTAAAGATACGCAGTATTTT.

CDR3 nucleotides: TGTGCCAGCAGTTACTCGGTGGCAGGAATATGGGAAAAACTGTTTTTT. Translating it yields CASSYSVAGIWEKLFF. The rearrangement joins TRBV6-6 to TRBJ1-4, with D unresolved. V was shortened by 0 bases and J by 8 bases, with 16 bases between the two germline ends. The CDR3 sequence is 16 residues long. CDR1 and CDR2 from the germline V gene are MNHNY and SVGAGI (reference sequence).

The chain links TRBV7-2 to TRBJ2-1; 7 nucleotides align to TRBD2. This CDR3 contains 13 residues. Germline V gives CDR1 SGHTA, CDR2 FQGNSA. V shed 1 base, J shed 10 bases, and the junction held 4 bases outside the gene matches. CDR3 amino acids: CASSLVQRGEQFF. In DNA, the CDR3 is TGTGCCAGCAGCTTAGTGCAGCGGGGCGAGCAGTTCTTC. Full variable domain (missing parts from reference TRBV7-2 and TRBJ2-1): GAGVSQSPSNKVTEKGKDVELRCDPISGHTALYWYRQSLGQGLEFLIYFQGNSAPDKSGLPSDRFSAERTGGSVSTLTIQRTQQEDSAVYLCASSLVQRGEQFFGPGTRLTVL.

This chain joins TRBV6-6 and TRBJ2-7; D may match TRBD1 or TRBD2 (5 bases each). The CDR3 runs 13 residues. Germline CDR1 reads MNHNY; CDR2 reads SVGAGI (reference sequence). V was clipped by 8 bases and J by 7 bases, with 18 bases between them. The DNA of the CDR3 is TGTGCCAGCCAACGGGGCTCCTCGGGGGAGCAGTACTTC. Translating it yields CASQRGSSGEQYF.

Turning to this clone: The sample holds other DNA sequences that translate to the same CDR3. The V gene is TRBV7-9, the J gene TRBJ2-5; no clear D gene. V lost 2 bases, J lost 2 bases, and 0 bases lay in between. This CDR3 comprises 11 residues. Per the germline V gene, CDR1 is SEHNR and CDR2 is FQNEAQ (reference sequence). The CDR3 nucleotides are TGTGCCAGCAGCTTACAAGAGACCCAGTACTTC. This gives the protein CASSLQETQYF. Full variable domain (rest looked up from reference TRBV7-9 and TRBJ2-5): DTGVSQNPRHKITKRGQNVTFRCDPISEHNRLYWYRQTLGQGPEFLTYFQNEAQLEKSRLLSDRFSAERPKGSFSTLEIQRTEQGDSAMYLCASSLQETQYFGPGTRLLVL.

V and J are TRBV9 and TRBJ2-7; no definite D call. The CDR3 is 12 residues long. V was clipped by 3 bases and J by 0 bases, with 4 bases between them. CDR1 is SGDLS and CDR2 is YYNGEE in the germline V gene. CDR3 amino acids: CASSGVSYEQYF. The CDR3 nucleotides read TGTGCCAGCAGCGGGGTCTCCTACGAGCAGTACTTC.

CDR3 in amino acids: CASSRQSSYEQYF. CDR3 in DNA: TGTGCCAGCAGTCGACAGAGCTCCTACGAGCAGTACTTC. The rearrangement links TRBV6-1 to TRBJ2-7; tentatively, D is TRBD1 (5 bases). The CDR3 sequence is 13 residues long. Trimming cost V 5 bases and J 0 bases, with 8 bases left between them. Germline values: CDR1 MNHNS, CDR2 SASEGT.

The rearrangement links TRBV4-3 to TRBJ1-4; D ambiguous. Deletions cut 2 bases from V and 3 bases from J, with 10 bases between. Germline-derived CDR1 and CDR2 are LGHNA and YSLEER. The CDR3 consists of 15 residues. The DNA for the CDR3 is TGCGCCAGCAGCCAACTACTGACCGCTAATGAAAAACTGTTTTTT. It encodes CASSQLLTANEKLFF.

This clone was seen a few times. The CDR3 protein is CASSLGQFAFAEAFF. DNA for the CDR3: TGTGCCAGTAGTCTCGGACAGTTTGCGTTCGCTGAAGCTTTCTTT. V usage is TRBV19 and J usage is TRBJ1-1, with D perhaps TRBD1 (6 bases). This CDR3 contains 15 residues. Trimming removed 5 bases at V and 6 bases at J, with 19 bases between. The germline CDR1 and CDR2 sequences are LNHDA and SQIVND (reference sequence).

The CDR3 DNA follows: TGTGCCAGCAGCTCGGGTCCCTACGAGCAGTACTTC. It translates to CASSSGPYEQYF. The chain has TRBV13 and TRBJ2-7; no firm D call. This CDR3 comprises 12 residues. V lost 4 bases to trimming and J lost 2 bases, with 6 bases between them. The germline gives CDR1 PRHDT, CDR2 FYEKMQ (reference sequence).

The rearrangement links TRBV2 to TRBJ2-7; D remains unclear. Germline V gene lookup returns CDR1 SNHLY and CDR2 FYNNEI. Trimming removed 7 bases at V and 6 bases at J, with 16 bases between. The CDR3 sequence is 13 residues long. The CDR3 region is CASTGRMRGEQYF. The CDR3 coding sequence is TGTGCCAGCACTGGCCGGATGCGTGGCGAGCAGTACTTC.

V gene TRBV7-9 combines with J gene TRBJ2-7; 12 bases align to TRBD2. V gave up 5 bases and J gave up 6 bases; unmatched junction bases: 8. Per germline, CDR1 SEHNR and CDR2 FQNEAQ (reference sequence). The CDR3 is made up of 15 amino acids. The CDR3 nucleotides read TGTGCCAGCAGCCAGACTAGCGGGAGTCCGGGCGAGCAGTACTTC. The encoded protein is CASSQTSGSPGEQYF. The variable domain in full, completed from reference TRBV7-9 and TRBJ2-7, reads DTGVSQNPRHKITKRGQNVTFRCDPISEHNRLYWYRQTLGQGPEFLTYFQNEAQLEKSRLLSDRFSAERPKGSFSTLEIQRTEQGDSAMYLCASSQTSGSPGEQYFGPGTRLTVT.

This clone was counted once. The chain uses TRBV18 and TRBJ1-1; unclear D gene. Germline V gene lookup returns CDR1 KGHSH and CDR2 LQKENI. The CDR3 has 12 amino acids. With 3 bases removed from V and 9 bases from J, the gap between germline ends came to 11 bases. CDR3 nucleotides: TGTGCCAGCTCACCGCTAGAAGGAAAAGCTTTCTTT. Its protein is CASSPLEGKAFF.

This chain links TRBV12-5 with TRBJ1-1, with TRBD1 as a possible D gene (5 bases). CDR1 is LGHNT and CDR2 is FRNRAP in the germline V gene. CDR3 length: 15 residues. Between the trimmed V and J ends, which lost 7 bases and 0 bases, there was a span of 15 bases. The CDR3 coding sequence is TGTGCTAGTGCTCCTGGGGGAGGGCTGAACACTGAAGCTTTCTTT. Translating it yields CASAPGGGLNTEAFF.

The chain is built from TRBV27 and TRBJ1-1, with D hard to call. The CDR3 spans 14 residues. V gave up 4 bases and J gave up 1 base, with 10 bases separating them. Per the germline V gene, CDR1 is MNHEY and CDR2 is SMNVEV (reference sequence). The chain's CDR3 is CASSSWGGNTEAFF. DNA of the CDR3: TGTGCCAGCAGTTCATGGGGAGGGAACACTGAAGCTTTCTTT.

The J gene is TRBJ2-3, the V gene TRBV6-1, with 10 bases that match TRBD2. The CDR3 is 15 amino acids. Germline V lookup: CDR1 MNHNS, CDR2 SASEGT. Unmatched junction bases numbered 8, after V lost 5 bases and J lost 6 bases. In DNA, the CDR3 is TGTGCCAGCAGTTTATACCAGCGGGGGGGGGATACGCAGTATTTT. Amino acids: CASSLYQRGGDTQYF.

This clone has more than one count but fewer than ten. The chain recombines TRBV18 with TRBJ1-1; D gene ambiguous. Per the germline V gene, CDR1 is KGHSH and CDR2 is LQKENI. Trimming cost V 2 bases and J 0 bases, with 4 bases left between them. The CDR3 totals 13 residues. The DNA of the CDR3 is TGTGCCAGCTCACCAGAGTTGAACACTGAAGCTTTCTTT. Its translation: CASSPELNTEAFF.

The rearrangement uses TRBV19 and TRBJ2-6; D gene ambiguous. The CDR3 totals 17 residues. Germline CDR1 LNHDA, CDR2 SQIVND (reference sequence). The V end was cut by 7 bases, the J end by 1 base, with 17 bases between. CDR3 region: CASTPGYLGSGANVLTF. CDR3 coding DNA: TGTGCCAGTACCCCAGGATATCTAGGTTCTGGGGCCAACGTCCTGACTTTC.

This chain connects TRBV6-1 to TRBJ2-7, with TRBD2 matching 7 bases. The CDR3 length is 13 residues. Germline V gene sequence: CDR1 MNHNS, CDR2 SASEGT. The junction had 8 bases not matched to a gene; V was cut back by 8 bases and J by 4 bases. Written as DNA, the CDR3 is TGTGCCAGCGGTCTAGCGGCGGGGTACGAGCAGTACTTC. Its translation: CASGLAAGYEQYF.